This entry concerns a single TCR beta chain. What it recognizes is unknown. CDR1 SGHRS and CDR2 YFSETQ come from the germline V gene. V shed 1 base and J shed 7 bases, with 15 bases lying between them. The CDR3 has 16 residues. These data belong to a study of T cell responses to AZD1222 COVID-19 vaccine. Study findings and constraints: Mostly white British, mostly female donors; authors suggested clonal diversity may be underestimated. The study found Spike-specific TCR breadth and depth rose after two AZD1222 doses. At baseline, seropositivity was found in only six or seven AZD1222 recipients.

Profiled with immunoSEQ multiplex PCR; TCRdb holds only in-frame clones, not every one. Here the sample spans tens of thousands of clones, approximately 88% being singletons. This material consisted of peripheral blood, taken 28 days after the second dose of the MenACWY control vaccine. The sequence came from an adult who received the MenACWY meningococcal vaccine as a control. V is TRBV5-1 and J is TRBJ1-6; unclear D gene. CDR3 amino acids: CASSLIGRASNSPLHF. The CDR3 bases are TGCGCCAGCAGCTTGATCGGGAGAGCATCCAATTCACCCCTCCACTTT.